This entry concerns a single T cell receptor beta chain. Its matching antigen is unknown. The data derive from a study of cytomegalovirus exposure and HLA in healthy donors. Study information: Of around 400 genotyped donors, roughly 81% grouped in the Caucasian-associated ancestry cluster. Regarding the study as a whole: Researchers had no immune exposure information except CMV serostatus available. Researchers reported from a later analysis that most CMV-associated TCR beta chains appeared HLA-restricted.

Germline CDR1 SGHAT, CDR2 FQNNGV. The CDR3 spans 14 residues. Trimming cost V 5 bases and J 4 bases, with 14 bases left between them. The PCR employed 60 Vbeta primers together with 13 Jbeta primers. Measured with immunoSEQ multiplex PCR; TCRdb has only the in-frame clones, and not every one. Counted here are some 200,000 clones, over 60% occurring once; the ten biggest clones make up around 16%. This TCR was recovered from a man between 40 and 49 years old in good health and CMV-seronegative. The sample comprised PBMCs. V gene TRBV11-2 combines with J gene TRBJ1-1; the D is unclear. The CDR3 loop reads CASSTTLPSTEAFF. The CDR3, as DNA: TGTGCCAGCAGCACTACCTTACCAAGCACTGAAGCTTTCTTT.